This T cell receptor (beta chain) is drawn from a study of cytomegalovirus exposure and HLA in healthy donors. The primer mix had 60 Vbeta and 13 Jbeta primers. Method: immunoSEQ multiplex PCR; TCRdb's copy keeps in-frame clones and lacks some. This table holds 35,000 to 45,000 clones, over 90% found once. Worth noting for this clone: The antigen remains undetermined.

Points from the study as a whole: In a later analysis, CMV-associated beta chains were mostly HLA-associated, it appeared.

V was shortened by 5 bases and J by 4 bases, with 17 bases between the two germline ends. The CDR3 has 14 residues. Germline V gene lookup returns CDR1 GTSNPN and CDR2 SVGIG (reference sequence). The J gene is TRBJ2-5, the V gene TRBV30, with D possibly TRBD2 on 7 matching bases. This sequence originates from a woman between 18 and 29 years old in good health and CMV-seronegative. Sequenced material: PBMCs. The CDR3 region is CAWGLGGGPETQYF. For the CDR3, the DNA is TGTGCCTGGGGCCTGGGGGGGGGCCCAGAGACCCAGTACTTC.